These T cell receptor beta chains were read from a single sample in a study of blood T cell repertoires in COVID-19. The assay was immunoSEQ multiplex PCR, and TCRdb's table has in-frame clones only and misses some. The repertoire consists of approximately 80,000 clones, with roughly four fifths occurring once and the leading ten covering roughly 15%. The sequenced sample was peripheral blood. These receptors originate from a man aged 65 to 85 with active or convalescent COVID-19. Both conserved end residues are part of each CDR3. A D gene is named only where the DNA matches it firmly. Expanded clones get a size class; other rows say once, few or many, or leave the size out.

CDR3aa: CASNERTSTDTQYF; CDR3nt: TGTGCCAGCAATGAACGGACTAGCACAGATACGCAGTATTTT; j_gene: TRBJ2-3; d_gene: -; v_gene: TRBV6-6; abundance: -
CDR3aa: CATSPRGLGMNTEAFF; CDR3nt: TGTGCCACCAGCCCCCGGGGGTTGGGGATGAACACTGAAGCTTTCTTT; j_gene: TRBJ1-1; d_gene: -; v_gene: TRBV15; abundance: once
CDR3aa: CASSSQGANYGYTF; CDR3nt: TGTGCCAGCAGTTCTCAGGGGGCAAACTATGGCTACACCTTC; j_gene: TRBJ1-2; d_gene: TRBD1; v_gene: TRBV6-1; abundance: -
CDR3aa: CASSPGLGDTEAFF; CDR3nt: TGTGCCAGCAGTCCAGGCCTGGGAGACACTGAAGCTTTCTTT; j_gene: TRBJ1-1; d_gene: -; v_gene: TRBV7-9; abundance: -
CDR3aa: CASRNRDSGNGAFF; CDR3nt: TGTGCCAGCAGAAACAGGGATTCAGGTAACGGAGCTTTCTTT; j_gene: TRBJ1-1; d_gene: -; v_gene: TRBV11-1; abundance: -
CDR3aa: CASRTGGEGYTF; CDR3nt: TGTGCCAGCAGAACAGGGGGCGAAGGCTACACCTTC; j_gene: TRBJ1-2; d_gene: TRBD1; v_gene: TRBV6-6; abundance: few
CDR3aa: CASSYFLTGEKLFF; CDR3nt: TGTGCCAGCAGTTACTTCCTGACAGGGGAAAAACTGTTTTTT; j_gene: TRBJ1-4; d_gene: TRBD1; v_gene: TRBV6-6; abundance: -
CDR3aa: CASSRLAGGIQETQYF; CDR3nt: TGTGCCAGCAGCCGACTAGCGGGGGGAATACAAGAGACCCAGTACTTC; j_gene: TRBJ2-5; d_gene: TRBD2; v_gene: TRBV7-3; abundance: -
CDR3aa: CASSQGYREDEQYF; CDR3nt: TGCGCCAGCAGCCAAGGGTACAGGGAAGACGAGCAGTACTTC; j_gene: TRBJ2-7; d_gene: -; v_gene: TRBV4-1; abundance: -
CDR3aa: CASSYRGGPQAFF; CDR3nt: TGTGCCAGCAGCTACCGGGGGGGGCCTCAAGCTTTCTTT; j_gene: TRBJ1-1; d_gene: -; v_gene: TRBV11-2; abundance: -
CDR3aa: CASNGVNSNQPQHF; CDR3nt: TGTGCCAGTAACGGGGTCAATAGCAATCAGCCCCAGCATTTT; j_gene: TRBJ1-5; d_gene: -; v_gene: TRBV2; abundance: -
CDR3aa: CAWAGTGGTGANVLTF; CDR3nt: TGTGCCTGGGCGGGGACAGGTGGAACTGGGGCCAACGTCCTGACTTTC; j_gene: TRBJ2-6; d_gene: TRBD1; v_gene: TRBV30; abundance: -
CDR3aa: CASALAGGRFTQYF; CDR3nt: TGCGCCAGCGCCCTGGCGGGGGGGAGATTTACCCAGTACTTC; j_gene: TRBJ2-5; d_gene: TRBD2; v_gene: TRBV5-1; abundance: -
CDR3aa: CAWTGGGTNNSPLHF; CDR3nt: TGTGCCTGGACCGGGGGGGGAACTAATAATTCACCCCTCCACTTT; j_gene: TRBJ1-6; d_gene: -; v_gene: TRBV30; abundance: few
CDR3aa: CASSQQGSGEETQYF; CDR3nt: TGTGCCAGCAGCCAACAGGGGAGCGGCGAAGAGACCCAGTACTTC; j_gene: TRBJ2-5; d_gene: -; v_gene: TRBV4-2; abundance: -
CDR3aa: CASSEALQGSGYTF; CDR3nt: TGTGCCAGCAGTGAAGCGCTTCAGGGGTCTGGCTACACCTTC; j_gene: TRBJ1-2; d_gene: -; v_gene: TRBV2; abundance: -
CDR3aa: CASSPVPTSFTGELFF; CDR3nt: TGTGCCAGCAGCCCCGTTCCGACTAGCTTCACCGGGGAGCTGTTTTTT; j_gene: TRBJ2-2; d_gene: TRBD2; v_gene: TRBV7-3; abundance: -
CDR3aa: CAITGGANTGELFF; CDR3nt: TGTGCCATCACCGGGGGTGCGAACACCGGGGAGCTGTTTTTT; j_gene: TRBJ2-2; d_gene: -; v_gene: TRBV10-3; abundance: -
CDR3aa: CASSTGLVYNEQFF; CDR3nt: TGCGCCAGCAGCACGGGACTAGTCTACAATGAGCAGTTCTTC; j_gene: TRBJ2-1; d_gene: TRBD2; v_gene: TRBV5-1; abundance: -
CDR3aa: CASRGQGLAKNTEAFF; CDR3nt: TGTGCCAGCAGGGGACAGGGTTTGGCAAAGAACACTGAAGCTTTCTTT; j_gene: TRBJ1-1; d_gene: TRBD1; v_gene: TRBV2; abundance: -
CDR3aa: CAISSGLYTDTQYF; CDR3nt: TGTGCCATCAGTAGCGGACTGTACACAGATACGCAGTATTTT; j_gene: TRBJ2-3; d_gene: -; v_gene: TRBV10-3; abundance: -
CDR3aa: CASTQGGSYEQYF; CDR3nt: TGTGCCAGCACTCAGGGAGGGAGCTACGAGCAGTACTTC; j_gene: TRBJ2-7; d_gene: TRBD2; v_gene: TRBV6-5; abundance: -
CDR3aa: CASSWTGVTPNYGYTF; CDR3nt: TGTGCCAGCAGTTGGACAGGAGTAACCCCTAACTATGGCTACACCTTC; j_gene: TRBJ1-2; d_gene: TRBD1; v_gene: TRBV6-6; abundance: -
CDR3aa: CASRKHQGLYGYTF; CDR3nt: TGTGCCAGCAGAAAACATCAGGGTCTCTATGGCTACACCTTC; j_gene: TRBJ1-2; d_gene: -; v_gene: TRBV28; abundance: -
CDR3aa: CATSRTSGGYYNEQFF; CDR3nt: TGTGCCACCAGCAGGACTAGCGGGGGGTACTACAATGAGCAGTTCTTC; j_gene: TRBJ2-1; d_gene: TRBD2; v_gene: TRBV15; abundance: -
CDR3aa: CASSQRWGGTNEKLFF; CDR3nt: TGTGCCAGCAGCCAGCGGTGGGGCGGAACTAATGAAAAACTGTTTTTT; j_gene: TRBJ1-4; d_gene: -; v_gene: TRBV3-1/TRBV3-2; abundance: -
CDR3aa: CASRIGYEQYF; CDR3nt: TGTGCCAGCAGGATCGGCTACGAGCAGTACTTC; j_gene: TRBJ2-7; d_gene: -; v_gene: TRBV7-2; abundance: -
CDR3aa: CASSLSGQGNQPQHF; CDR3nt: TGCGCCAGCAGCTTGTCGGGACAGGGTAATCAGCCCCAGCATTTT; j_gene: TRBJ1-5; d_gene: TRBD1; v_gene: TRBV5-1; abundance: -
CDR3aa: CASSYYRAQSPLHF; CDR3nt: TGTGCCAGCAGCTACTACAGGGCCCAGTCACCCCTCCACTTT; j_gene: TRBJ1-6; d_gene: -; v_gene: TRBV7-2; abundance: -
CDR3aa: CASSPSRDSYGYTF; CDR3nt: TGTGCCAGCAGCCCTTCCCGGGACAGCTATGGCTACACCTTC; j_gene: TRBJ1-2; d_gene: TRBD1; v_gene: TRBV3-1/TRBV3-2; abundance: -
CDR3aa: CASSPAGGGELNIQYF; CDR3nt: TGTGCCAGCAGCCCTGCTGGTGGTGGGGAGTTAAACATTCAGTACTTC; j_gene: TRBJ2-4; d_gene: -; v_gene: TRBV7-9; abundance: -
CDR3aa: CASSLTSGGSPNTQYF; CDR3nt: TGTGCCAGCAGTTTAACGAGCGGGGGGTCGCCGAATACGCAGTATTTT; j_gene: TRBJ2-3; d_gene: TRBD2; v_gene: TRBV28; abundance: -
CDR3aa: CASSPLSDRENEKLFF; CDR3nt: TGTGCCAGCAGCCCACTATCGGACAGGGAGAATGAAAAACTGTTTTTT; j_gene: TRBJ1-4; d_gene: TRBD1; v_gene: TRBV3-1/TRBV3-2; abundance: -
CDR3aa: CASSVADRGHGGELFF; CDR3nt: TGTGCCAGCAGCGTAGCGGACAGGGGGCATGGCGGGGAGCTGTTTTTT; j_gene: TRBJ2-2; d_gene: TRBD1; v_gene: TRBV9; abundance: -
CDR3aa: CASSLLAGGNNEQFF; CDR3nt: TGTGCCAGCTCACTACTAGCGGGGGGGAACAATGAGCAGTTCTTC; j_gene: TRBJ2-1; d_gene: TRBD2; v_gene: TRBV18; abundance: -
CDR3aa: CASSYSLWGDYNEQFF; CDR3nt: TGTGCCAGCAGTTACTCTTTATGGGGGGACTACAATGAGCAGTTCTTC; j_gene: TRBJ2-1; d_gene: -; v_gene: TRBV6-6; abundance: -
CDR3aa: CASRPGGWNTEAFF; CDR3nt: TGTGCCAGCAGACCCGGGGGATGGAACACTGAAGCTTTCTTT; j_gene: TRBJ1-1; d_gene: -; v_gene: TRBV6-5; abundance: -
CDR3aa: CASSLLSYEQFF; CDR3nt: TGTGCCAGCAGTTTGCTGAGCTACGAGCAGTTCTTC; j_gene: TRBJ2-1; d_gene: -; v_gene: TRBV28; abundance: -
CDR3aa: CASSFPEYSNQPQHF; CDR3nt: TGTGCCAGCAGTTTTCCAGAATATAGCAATCAGCCCCAGCATTTT; j_gene: TRBJ1-5; d_gene: -; v_gene: TRBV28; abundance: -
CDR3aa: CASSRGDTGELFF; CDR3nt: TGTGCCAGCAGCCGGGGGGACACCGGGGAGCTGTTTTTT; j_gene: TRBJ2-2; d_gene: -; v_gene: TRBV3-1/TRBV3-2; abundance: -
CDR3aa: CASRPRWAYQPQHF; CDR3nt: TGTGCCAGCAGACCTCGGTGGGCTTATCAGCCCCAGCATTTT; j_gene: TRBJ1-5; d_gene: -; v_gene: TRBV6-5; abundance: -
CDR3aa: CASSSGTGTETQYF; CDR3nt: TGCGCCAGCAGCTCCGGGACAGGGACGGAGACCCAGTACTTC; j_gene: TRBJ2-5; d_gene: TRBD1; v_gene: TRBV5-1; abundance: -
CDR3aa: CASSTGQERVTFF; CDR3nt: TGCGCCAGCAGCACGGGACAGGAAAGGGTTACGTTCTTC; j_gene: TRBJ2-1; d_gene: TRBD1; v_gene: TRBV5-1; abundance: -
CDR3aa: CASKDGRAETQYF; CDR3nt: TGCGCCAGCAAGGACGGGCGGGCGGAGACCCAGTACTTC; j_gene: TRBJ2-5; d_gene: -; v_gene: TRBV5-1; abundance: -
CDR3aa: CASGGKQGELFF; CDR3nt: TGTGCCAGCGGGGGGAAACAGGGGGAGCTGTTTTTT; j_gene: TRBJ2-2; d_gene: -; v_gene: TRBV11-3; abundance: -
CDR3aa: CAIRTSPARTGGELDTQYF; CDR3nt: TGTGCCATCAGGACTTCCCCGGCCCGAACGGGGGGGGAGTTGGATACGCAGTATTTT; j_gene: TRBJ2-3; d_gene: TRBD2; v_gene: TRBV10-3; abundance: -
CDR3aa: CASSIEAGRHNYGYTF; CDR3nt: TGTGCCAGCAGTATAGAAGCAGGGCGACACAACTATGGCTACACCTTC; j_gene: TRBJ1-2; d_gene: -; v_gene: TRBV7-8; abundance: -
CDR3aa: CAWSPGGSGNTIYF; CDR3nt: TGTGCCTGGAGTCCGGGGGGATCCGGAAACACCATATATTTT; j_gene: TRBJ1-3; d_gene: -; v_gene: TRBV30; abundance: -
CDR3aa: CATEGGGGDTQYF; CDR3nt: TGTGCCACCGAGGGGGGAGGGGGAGATACGCAGTATTTT; j_gene: TRBJ2-3; d_gene: -; v_gene: TRBV6-5; abundance: -
CDR3aa: CATNKEGSQPQHF; CDR3nt: TGTGCCACCAATAAGGAGGGGAGTCAGCCCCAGCATTTT; j_gene: TRBJ1-5; d_gene: -; v_gene: TRBV19; abundance: -
CDR3aa: CASTQARGLPDIQYF; CDR3nt: TGTGCCAGCACCCAGGCCAGGGGGCTTCCTGACATTCAGTACTTC; j_gene: TRBJ2-4; d_gene: TRBD1; v_gene: TRBV6-5; abundance: -
CDR3aa: CASSLQGYNSPLHF; CDR3nt: TGTGCCAGCAGTTTACAGGGCTATAATTCACCCCTCCACTTT; j_gene: TRBJ1-6; d_gene: -; v_gene: TRBV28; abundance: once
CDR3aa: CASSLAAAHSFAGETQYF; CDR3nt: TGTGCCAGCAGCTTAGCAGCGGCCCACTCATTCGCGGGTGAGACCCAGTACTTC; j_gene: TRBJ2-5; d_gene: -; v_gene: TRBV7-9; abundance: -